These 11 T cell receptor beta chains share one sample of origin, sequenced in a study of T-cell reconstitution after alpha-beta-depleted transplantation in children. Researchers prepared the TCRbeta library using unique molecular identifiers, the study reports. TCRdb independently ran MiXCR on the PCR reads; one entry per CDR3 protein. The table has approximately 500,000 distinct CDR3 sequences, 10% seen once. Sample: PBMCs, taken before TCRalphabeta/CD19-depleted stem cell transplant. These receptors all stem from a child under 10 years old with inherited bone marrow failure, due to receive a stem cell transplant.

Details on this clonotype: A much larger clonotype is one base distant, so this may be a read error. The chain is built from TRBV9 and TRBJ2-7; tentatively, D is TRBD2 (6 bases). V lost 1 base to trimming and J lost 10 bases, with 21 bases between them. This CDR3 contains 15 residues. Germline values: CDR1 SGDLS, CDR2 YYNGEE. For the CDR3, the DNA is TGTGCCAGCAGCGTAAAAGGAGGGGATGAGGGCGACCAGTACTTC. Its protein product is CASSVKGGDEGDQYF.

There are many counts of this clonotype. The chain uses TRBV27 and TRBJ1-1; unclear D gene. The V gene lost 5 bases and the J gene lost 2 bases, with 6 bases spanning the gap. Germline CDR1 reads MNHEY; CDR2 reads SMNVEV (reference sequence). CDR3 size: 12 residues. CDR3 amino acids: CASSRYNTEAFF. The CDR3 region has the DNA TGTGCCAGCAGTCGATACAACACTGAAGCTTTCTTT.

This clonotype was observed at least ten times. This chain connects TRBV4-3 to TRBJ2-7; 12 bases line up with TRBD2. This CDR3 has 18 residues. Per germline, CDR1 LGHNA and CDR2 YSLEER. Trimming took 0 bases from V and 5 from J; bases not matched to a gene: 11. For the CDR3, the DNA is TGCGCCAGCAGCCAAGATCCCCCCCCGACTAGCGGGAGCAACGAGCAGTACTTC. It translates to CASSQDPPPTSGSNEQYF.

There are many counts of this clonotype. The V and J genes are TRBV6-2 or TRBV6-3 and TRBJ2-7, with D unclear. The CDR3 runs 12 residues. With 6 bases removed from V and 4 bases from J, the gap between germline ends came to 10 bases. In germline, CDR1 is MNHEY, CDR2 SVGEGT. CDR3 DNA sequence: TGTGCCAGCAGCACCTTAAAGTACGAGCAGTACTTC. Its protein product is CASSTLKYEQYF.

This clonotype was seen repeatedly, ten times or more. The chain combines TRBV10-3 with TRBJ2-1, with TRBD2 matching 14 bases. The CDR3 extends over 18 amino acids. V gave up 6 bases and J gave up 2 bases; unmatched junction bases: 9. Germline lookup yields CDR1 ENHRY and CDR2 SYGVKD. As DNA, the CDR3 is TGTGCCATCAGGGCCGGGACTAGCGGGGGCAGGGCCTACAATGAGCAGTTCTTC. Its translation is CAIRAGTSGGRAYNEQFF.

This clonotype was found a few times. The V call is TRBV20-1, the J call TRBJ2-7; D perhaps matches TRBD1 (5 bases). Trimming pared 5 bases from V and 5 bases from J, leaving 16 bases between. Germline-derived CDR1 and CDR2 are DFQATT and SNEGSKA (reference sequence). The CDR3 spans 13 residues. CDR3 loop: CSAQGQLGNEQYF. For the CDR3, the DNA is TGCAGTGCTCAAGGACAACTTGGCAACGAGCAGTACTTC.

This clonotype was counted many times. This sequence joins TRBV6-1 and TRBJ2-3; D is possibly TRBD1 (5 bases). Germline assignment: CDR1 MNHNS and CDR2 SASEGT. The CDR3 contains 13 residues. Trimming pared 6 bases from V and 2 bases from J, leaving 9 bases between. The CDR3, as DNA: TGTGCCAGCAGCGGCAGGGTCACAGATACGCAGTATTTT. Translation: CASSGRVTDTQYF.

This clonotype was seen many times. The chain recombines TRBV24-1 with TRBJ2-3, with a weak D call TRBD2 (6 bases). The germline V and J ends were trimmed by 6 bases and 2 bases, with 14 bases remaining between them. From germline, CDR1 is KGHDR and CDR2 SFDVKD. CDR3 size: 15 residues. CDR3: CATSSRETFTDTQYF. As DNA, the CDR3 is TGTGCCACCAGTAGTCGGGAGACCTTCACAGATACGCAGTATTTT.

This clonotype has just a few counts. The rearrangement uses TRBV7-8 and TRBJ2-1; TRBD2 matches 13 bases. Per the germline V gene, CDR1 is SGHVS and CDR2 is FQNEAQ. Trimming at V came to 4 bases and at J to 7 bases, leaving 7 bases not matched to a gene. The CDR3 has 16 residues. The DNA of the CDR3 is TGTGCCAGCAGCTCCTTACTAGCGGGAGGGTGGAATGAGCAGTTCTTC. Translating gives CASSSLLAGGWNEQFF.

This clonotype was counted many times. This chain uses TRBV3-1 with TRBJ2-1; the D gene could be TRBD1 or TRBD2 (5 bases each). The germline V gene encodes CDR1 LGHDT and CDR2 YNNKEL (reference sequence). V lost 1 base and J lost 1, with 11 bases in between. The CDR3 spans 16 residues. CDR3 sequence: CASSQVPGGSYNEQFF. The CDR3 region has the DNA TGTGCCAGCAGCCAAGTCCCTGGGGGATCCTACAATGAGCAGTTCTTC.

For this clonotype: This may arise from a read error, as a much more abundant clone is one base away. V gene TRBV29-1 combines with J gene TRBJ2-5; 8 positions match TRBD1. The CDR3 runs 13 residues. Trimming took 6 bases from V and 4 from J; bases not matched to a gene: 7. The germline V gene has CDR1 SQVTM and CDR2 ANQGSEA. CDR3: CSVMTGVTETQYF. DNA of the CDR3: TGCAGCGTCATGACAGGGGTGACAGAGACCCAGTACTTC.